The clone carrying this T cell receptor (beta chain) was seen more than once but under ten times. Its target is not known. These data come from a study of T cells after yellow fever vaccination. Whole-study results and caveats: A limited proportion of clonotypes was detected within both the CD4 and CD8 compartments.

The authors made TCR cDNA by 5'RACE template switching, adding a universal primer site and UMIs. One entry per CDR3 protein, called by TCRdb with MiXCR from the 5' RACE reads. This sample has a few hundred thousand distinct CDR3 sequences, with roughly a sixth found just once. The sequenced sample was PBMCs, obtained 4 to 5 days after the first yellow fever vaccination. This receptor was obtained from a young man who received the YFV17D yellow fever vaccine.

The CDR3 DNA sequence: TGTGCCACCACCACAGGGCGGGAGACCCAGTACTTC. Translating it yields CATTTGRETQYF. The chain carries TRBV12-3 or TRBV12-4 and TRBJ2-5; D is perhaps TRBD1 (6 bases). Deletions cut 10 bases from V and 5 bases from J, with 14 bases between. CDR3 size: 12 residues.